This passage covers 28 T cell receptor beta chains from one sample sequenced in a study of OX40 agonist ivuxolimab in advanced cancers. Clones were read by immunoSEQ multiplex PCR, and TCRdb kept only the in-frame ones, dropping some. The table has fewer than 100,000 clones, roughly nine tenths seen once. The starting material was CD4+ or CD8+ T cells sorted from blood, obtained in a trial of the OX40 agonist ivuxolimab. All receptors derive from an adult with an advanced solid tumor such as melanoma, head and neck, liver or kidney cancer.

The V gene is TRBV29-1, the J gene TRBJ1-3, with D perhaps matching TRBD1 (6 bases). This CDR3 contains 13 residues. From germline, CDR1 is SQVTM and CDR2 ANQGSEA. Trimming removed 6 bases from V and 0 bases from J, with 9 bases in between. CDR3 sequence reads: CSVQGSSGNTIYF. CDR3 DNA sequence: TGCAGCGTACAGGGCAGCTCTGGAAACACCATATATTTT.

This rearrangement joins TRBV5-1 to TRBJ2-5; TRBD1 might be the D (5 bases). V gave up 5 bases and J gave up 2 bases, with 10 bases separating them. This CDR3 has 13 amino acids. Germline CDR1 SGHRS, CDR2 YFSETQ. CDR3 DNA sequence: TGCGCCAGCAGAACCGACAGTCAAGAGACCCAGTACTTC. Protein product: CASRTDSQETQYF.

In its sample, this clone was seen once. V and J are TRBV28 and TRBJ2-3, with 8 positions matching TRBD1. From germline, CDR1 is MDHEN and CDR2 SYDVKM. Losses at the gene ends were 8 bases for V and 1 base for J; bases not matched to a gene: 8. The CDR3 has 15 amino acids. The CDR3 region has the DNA TGTGCCAGCGAGACAGGGGAAGGTGGCACAGATACGCAGTATTTT. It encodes CASETGEGGTDTQYF.

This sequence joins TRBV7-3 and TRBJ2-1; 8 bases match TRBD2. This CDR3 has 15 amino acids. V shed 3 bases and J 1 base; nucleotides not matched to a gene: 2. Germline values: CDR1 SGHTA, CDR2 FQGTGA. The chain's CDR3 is CASSFSSGSYNEQFF. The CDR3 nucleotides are TGTGCCAGCAGCTTTTCTAGCGGGTCCTACAATGAGCAGTTCTTC.

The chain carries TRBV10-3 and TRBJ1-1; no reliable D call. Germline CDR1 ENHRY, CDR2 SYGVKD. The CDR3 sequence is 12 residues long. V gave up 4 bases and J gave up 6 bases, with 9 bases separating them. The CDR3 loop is CAISALGSEAFF. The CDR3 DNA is TGTGCCATCAGTGCCCTTGGCTCTGAAGCTTTCTTT.

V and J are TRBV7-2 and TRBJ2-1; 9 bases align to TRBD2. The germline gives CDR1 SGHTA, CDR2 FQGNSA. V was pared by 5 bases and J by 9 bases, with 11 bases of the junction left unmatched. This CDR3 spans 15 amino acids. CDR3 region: CASSTSAGGYLEQFF. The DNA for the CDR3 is TGTGCCAGCAGCACCTCAGCGGGAGGTTATCTTGAGCAGTTCTTC.

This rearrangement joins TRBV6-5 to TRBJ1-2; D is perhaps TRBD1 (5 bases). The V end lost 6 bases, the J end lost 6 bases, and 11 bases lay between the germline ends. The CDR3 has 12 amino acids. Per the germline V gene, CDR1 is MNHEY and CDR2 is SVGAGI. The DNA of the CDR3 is TGTGCCAGCAGGCTGGGGCAGGATGGCTACACCTTC. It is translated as CASRLGQDGYTF.

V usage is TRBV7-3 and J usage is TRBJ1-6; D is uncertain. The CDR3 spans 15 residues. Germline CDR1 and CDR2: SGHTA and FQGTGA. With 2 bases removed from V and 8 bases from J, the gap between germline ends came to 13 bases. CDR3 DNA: TGTGCCAGCAGCTTACTACCGACAATGGATTCACCCCTCCACTTT. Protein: CASSLLPTMDSPLHF.

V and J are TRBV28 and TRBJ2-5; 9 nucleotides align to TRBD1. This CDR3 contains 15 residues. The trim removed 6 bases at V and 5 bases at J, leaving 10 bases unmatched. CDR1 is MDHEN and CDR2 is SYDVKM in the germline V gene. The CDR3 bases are TGTGCCAGCAGACAGGGGGCCTTTCTCTCGGAGACCCAGTACTTC. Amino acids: CASRQGAFLSETQYF.

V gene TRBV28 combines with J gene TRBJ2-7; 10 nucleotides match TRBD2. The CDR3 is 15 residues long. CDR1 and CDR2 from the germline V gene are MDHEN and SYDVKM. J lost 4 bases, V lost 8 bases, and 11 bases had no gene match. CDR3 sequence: CASSTTSGALYEQYV. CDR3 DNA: TGTGCCAGCTCCACAACTAGCGGGGCGCTATACGAGCAGTACGTC.

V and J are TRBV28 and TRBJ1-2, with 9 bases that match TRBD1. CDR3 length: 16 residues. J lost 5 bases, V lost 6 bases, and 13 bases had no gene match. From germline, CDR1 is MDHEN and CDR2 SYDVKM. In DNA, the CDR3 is TGTGCCAGCAGCCCCCGGGGACAGGGCAAGGGATATGGCTACACCTTC. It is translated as CASSPRGQGKGYGYTF.

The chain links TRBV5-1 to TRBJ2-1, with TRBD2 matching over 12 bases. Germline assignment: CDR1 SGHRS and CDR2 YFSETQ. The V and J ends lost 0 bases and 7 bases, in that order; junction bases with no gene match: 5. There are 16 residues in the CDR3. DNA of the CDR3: TGCGCCAGCAGCTTGGCCGGGACTAGCGGGCGAAATGAGCAGTTCTTC. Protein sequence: CASSLAGTSGRNEQFF.

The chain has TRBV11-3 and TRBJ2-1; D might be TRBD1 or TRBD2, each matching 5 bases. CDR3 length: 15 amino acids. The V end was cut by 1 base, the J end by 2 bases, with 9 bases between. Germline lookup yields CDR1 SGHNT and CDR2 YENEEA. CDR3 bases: TGTGCCAGCAGCTTAGTCGGGACGACCTACAATGAGCAGTTCTTC. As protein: CASSLVGTTYNEQFF.

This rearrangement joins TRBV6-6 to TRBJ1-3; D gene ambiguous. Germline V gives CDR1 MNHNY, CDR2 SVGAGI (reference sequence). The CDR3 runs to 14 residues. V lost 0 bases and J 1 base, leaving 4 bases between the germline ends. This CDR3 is CASSYSSSGNTIYF. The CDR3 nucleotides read TGTGCCAGCAGTTACTCGTCATCTGGAAACACCATATATTTT.

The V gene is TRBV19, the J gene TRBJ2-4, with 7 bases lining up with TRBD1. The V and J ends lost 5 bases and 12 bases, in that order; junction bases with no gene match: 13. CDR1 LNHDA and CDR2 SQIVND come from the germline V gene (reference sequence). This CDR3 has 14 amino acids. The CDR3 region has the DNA TGTGCCAGTAGTCCTGAGACAGGGTGGGGCGCTCAGTACTTC. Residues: CASSPETGWGAQYF.

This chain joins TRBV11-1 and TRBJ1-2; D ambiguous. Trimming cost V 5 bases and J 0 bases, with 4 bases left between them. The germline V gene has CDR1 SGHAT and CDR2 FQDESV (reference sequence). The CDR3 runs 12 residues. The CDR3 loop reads CASSRSNYGYTF. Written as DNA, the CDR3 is TGTGCCAGCAGCAGGTCTAACTATGGCTACACCTTC.

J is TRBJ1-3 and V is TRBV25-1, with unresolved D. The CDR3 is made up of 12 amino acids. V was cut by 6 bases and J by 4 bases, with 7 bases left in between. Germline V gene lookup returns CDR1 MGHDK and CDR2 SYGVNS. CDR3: CASSSTGNTIYF. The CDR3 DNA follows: TGTGCCAGCAGCTCAACGGGAAACACCATATATTTT. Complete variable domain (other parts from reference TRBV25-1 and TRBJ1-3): EADIYQTPRYLVIGTGKKITLECSQTMGHDKMYWYQQDPGMELHLIHYSYGVNSTEKGDLSSESTVSRIRTEHFPLTLESARPSHTSQYLCASSSTGNTIYFGEGSWLTVV.

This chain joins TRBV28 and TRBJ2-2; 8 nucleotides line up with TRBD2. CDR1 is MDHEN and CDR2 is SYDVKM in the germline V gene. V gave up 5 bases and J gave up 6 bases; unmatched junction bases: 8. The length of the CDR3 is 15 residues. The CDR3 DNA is TGTGCCAGCAGTAAAGGACTAGCTTATCCCGGGGAGCTGTTTTTT. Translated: CASSKGLAYPGELFF.

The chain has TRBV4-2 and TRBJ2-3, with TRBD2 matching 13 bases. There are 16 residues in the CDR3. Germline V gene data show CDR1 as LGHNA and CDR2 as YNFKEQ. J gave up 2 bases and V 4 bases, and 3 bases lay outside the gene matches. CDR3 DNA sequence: TGTGCCAGCAGCCGAGGACTAGCGGGAGTCACAGATACGCAGTATTTT. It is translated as CASSRGLAGVTDTQYF.

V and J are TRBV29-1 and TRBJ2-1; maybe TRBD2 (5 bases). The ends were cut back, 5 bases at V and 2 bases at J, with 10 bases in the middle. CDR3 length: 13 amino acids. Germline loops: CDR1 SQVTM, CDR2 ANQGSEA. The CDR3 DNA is TGCAGCGTTTCAGCGGTAACCTACAATGAGCAGTTCTTC. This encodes CSVSAVTYNEQFF.

For the CDR3, the DNA is TGTGCCAGCAGTTACCCCGGCGGCAAAGATGAAGCTTTCTTT. Amino acid sequence: CASSYPGGKDEAFF. The V gene is TRBV6-6, the J gene TRBJ1-1; D uncertain. The germline gives CDR1 MNHNY, CDR2 SVGAGI (reference sequence). The CDR3 totals 14 residues. The ends were cut back, 2 bases at V and 7 bases at J, with 14 bases in the middle.

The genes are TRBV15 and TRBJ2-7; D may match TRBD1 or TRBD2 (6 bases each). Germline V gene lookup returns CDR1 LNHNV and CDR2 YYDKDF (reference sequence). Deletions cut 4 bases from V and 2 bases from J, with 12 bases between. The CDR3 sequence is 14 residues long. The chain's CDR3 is CATSKPGDTYEQYV. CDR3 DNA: TGTGCCACCAGCAAGCCGGGGGACACCTACGAGCAGTACGTC.

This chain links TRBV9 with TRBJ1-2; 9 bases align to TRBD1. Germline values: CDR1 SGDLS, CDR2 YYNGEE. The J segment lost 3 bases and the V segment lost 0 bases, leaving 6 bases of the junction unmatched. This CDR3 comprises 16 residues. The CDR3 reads CASSVGGQGQDYGYTF. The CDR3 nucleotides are TGTGCCAGCAGCGTAGGGGGACAGGGACAAGACTATGGCTACACCTTC.

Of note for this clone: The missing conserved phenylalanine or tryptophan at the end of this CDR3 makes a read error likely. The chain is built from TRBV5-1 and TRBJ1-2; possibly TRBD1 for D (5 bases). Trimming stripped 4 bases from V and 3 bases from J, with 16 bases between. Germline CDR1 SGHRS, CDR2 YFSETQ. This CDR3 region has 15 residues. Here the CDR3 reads CASSPTQGEYYGYTL. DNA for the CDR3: TGCGCCAGCAGCCCTACCCAGGGAGAGTACTATGGCTACACCCTC.

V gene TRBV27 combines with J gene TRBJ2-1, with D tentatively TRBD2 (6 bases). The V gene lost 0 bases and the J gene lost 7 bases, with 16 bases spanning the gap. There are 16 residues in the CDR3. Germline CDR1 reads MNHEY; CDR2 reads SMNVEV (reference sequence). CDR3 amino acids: CASSLSRGNSRNEQFF. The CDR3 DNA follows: TGTGCCAGCAGTTTATCGCGCGGGAACTCCCGAAATGAGCAGTTCTTC.

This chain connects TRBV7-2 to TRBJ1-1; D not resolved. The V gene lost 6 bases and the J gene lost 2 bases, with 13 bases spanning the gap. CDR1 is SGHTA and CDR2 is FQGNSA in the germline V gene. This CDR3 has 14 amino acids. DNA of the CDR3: TGTGCCAGCAGGAAAGGACGAGAAAACACTGAAGCTTTCTTT. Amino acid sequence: CASRKGRENTEAFF.

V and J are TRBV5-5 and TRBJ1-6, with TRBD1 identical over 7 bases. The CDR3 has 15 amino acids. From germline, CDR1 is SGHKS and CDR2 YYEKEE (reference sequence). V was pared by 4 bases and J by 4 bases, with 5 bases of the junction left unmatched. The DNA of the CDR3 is TGTGCCAGCAGCGGAGGACAGGCATATAATTCACCCCTCCACTTT. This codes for CASSGGQAYNSPLHF.

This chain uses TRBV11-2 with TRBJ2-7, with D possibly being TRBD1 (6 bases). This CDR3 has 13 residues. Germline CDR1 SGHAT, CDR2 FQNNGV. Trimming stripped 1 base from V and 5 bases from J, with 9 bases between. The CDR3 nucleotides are TGTGCCAGCAGCTTAGCGCCAGGGGACGAGCAGTACGTC. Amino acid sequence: CASSLAPGDEQYV.